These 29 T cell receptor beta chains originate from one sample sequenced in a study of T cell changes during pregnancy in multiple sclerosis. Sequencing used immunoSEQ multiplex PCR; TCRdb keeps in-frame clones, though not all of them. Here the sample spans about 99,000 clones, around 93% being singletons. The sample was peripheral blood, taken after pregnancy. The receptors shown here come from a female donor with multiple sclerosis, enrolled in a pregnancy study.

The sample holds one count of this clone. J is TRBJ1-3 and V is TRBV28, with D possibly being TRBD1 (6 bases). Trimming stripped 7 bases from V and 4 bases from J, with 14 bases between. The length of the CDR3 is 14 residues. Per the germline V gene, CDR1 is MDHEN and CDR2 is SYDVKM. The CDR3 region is CASNAGAAGNTIYF. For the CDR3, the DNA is TGTGCCAGCAACGCAGGGGCGGCGGGAAACACCATATATTTT.

CDR3 loop: CASSRAISYNEQFF. The CDR3 nucleotides read TGTGCCAGCTCCCGCGCGATTTCCTACAATGAGCAGTTCTTC. The chain uses TRBV18 and TRBJ2-1; D remains ambiguous. Germline CDR1 and CDR2: KGHSH and LQKENI. The CDR3 contains 14 residues. The ends were cut back, 6 bases at V and 1 base at J, with 10 bases in the middle.

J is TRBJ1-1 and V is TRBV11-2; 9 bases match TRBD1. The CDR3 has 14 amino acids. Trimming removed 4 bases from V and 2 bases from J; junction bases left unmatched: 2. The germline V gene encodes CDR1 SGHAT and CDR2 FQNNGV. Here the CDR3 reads CASSWDRDNTEAFF. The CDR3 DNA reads TGTGCCAGCAGCTGGGACAGGGACAACACTGAAGCTTTCTTT. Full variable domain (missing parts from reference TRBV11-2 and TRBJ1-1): EAGVAQSPRYKIIEKRQSVAFWCNPISGHATLYWYQQILGQGPKLLIQFQNNGVVDDSQLPKDRFSAERLKGVDSTLKIQPAKLEDSAVYLCASSWDRDNTEAFFGQGTRLTVV.

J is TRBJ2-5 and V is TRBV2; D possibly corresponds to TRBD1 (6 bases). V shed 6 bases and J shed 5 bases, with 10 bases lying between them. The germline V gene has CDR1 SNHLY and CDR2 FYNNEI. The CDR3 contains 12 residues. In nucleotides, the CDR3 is TGTGCCAGCAGAAGGGACATGGAGACCCAGTACTTC. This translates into CASRRDMETQYF.

CDR3 in DNA: TGTGCCAGCAGCCCCGACAGGGTTGGGGCTAATGAAAAACTGTTTTTT. Its protein product is CASSPDRVGANEKLFF. The V call is TRBV7-9, the J call TRBJ1-4, with TRBD1 matching over 7 bases. There are 16 residues in the CDR3. Trimming removed 5 bases from V and 3 bases from J; junction bases left unmatched: 9. Germline V gives CDR1 SEHNR, CDR2 FQNEAQ (reference sequence).

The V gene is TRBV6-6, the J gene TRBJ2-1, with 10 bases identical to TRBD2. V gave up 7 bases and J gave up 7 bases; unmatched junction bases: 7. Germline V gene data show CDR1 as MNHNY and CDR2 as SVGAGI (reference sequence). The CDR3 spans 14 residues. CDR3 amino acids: CASMPSGRRNEQFF. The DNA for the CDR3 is TGTGCCAGCATGCCTAGCGGGAGAAGGAATGAGCAGTTCTTC.

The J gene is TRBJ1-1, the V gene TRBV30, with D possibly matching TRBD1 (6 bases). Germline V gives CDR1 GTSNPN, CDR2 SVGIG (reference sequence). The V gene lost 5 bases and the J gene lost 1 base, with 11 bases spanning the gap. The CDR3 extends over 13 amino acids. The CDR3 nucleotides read TGTGCCTGGGAGGGACAAACGAACACTGAAGCTTTCTTT. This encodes CAWEGQTNTEAFF. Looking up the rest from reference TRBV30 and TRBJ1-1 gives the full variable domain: SQTIHQWPATLVQPVGSPLSLECTVEGTSNPNLYWYRQAAGRGLQLLFYSVGIGQISSEVPQNLSASRPQDRQFILSSKKLLLSDSGFYLCAWEGQTNTEAFFGQGTRLTVV.

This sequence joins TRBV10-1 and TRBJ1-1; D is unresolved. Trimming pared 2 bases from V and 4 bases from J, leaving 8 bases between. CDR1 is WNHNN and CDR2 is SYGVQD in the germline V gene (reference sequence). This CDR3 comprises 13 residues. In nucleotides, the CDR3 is TGCGCCAGCAGTGAGCCCGCGGTCACTGAAGCTTTCTTT. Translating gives CASSEPAVTEAFF.

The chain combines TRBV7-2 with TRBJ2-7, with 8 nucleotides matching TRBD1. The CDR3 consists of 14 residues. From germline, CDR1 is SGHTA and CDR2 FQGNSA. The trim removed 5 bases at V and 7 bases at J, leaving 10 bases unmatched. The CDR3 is CASSHGQGWKEQYF. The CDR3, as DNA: TGTGCCAGCAGCCATGGACAGGGCTGGAAGGAGCAGTACTTC.

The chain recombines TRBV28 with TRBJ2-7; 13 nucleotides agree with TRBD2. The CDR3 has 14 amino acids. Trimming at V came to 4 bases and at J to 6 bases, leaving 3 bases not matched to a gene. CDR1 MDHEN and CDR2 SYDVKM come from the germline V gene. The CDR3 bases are TGTGCCAGCAGTTGGAGACTAGCGGGAGGCGAGCAGTACTTC. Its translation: CASSWRLAGGEQYF.

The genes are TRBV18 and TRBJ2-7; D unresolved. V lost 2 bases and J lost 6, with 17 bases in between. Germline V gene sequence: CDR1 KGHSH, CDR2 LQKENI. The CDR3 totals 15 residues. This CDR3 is CASSPIVARASEQYF. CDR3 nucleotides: TGTGCCAGCTCACCAATAGTAGCCCGAGCTTCCGAGCAGTACTTC.

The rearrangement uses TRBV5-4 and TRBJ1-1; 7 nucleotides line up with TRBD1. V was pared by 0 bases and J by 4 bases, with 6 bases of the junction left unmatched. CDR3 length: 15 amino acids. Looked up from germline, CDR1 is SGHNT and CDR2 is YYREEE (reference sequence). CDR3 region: CASSLAPQGGTEAFF. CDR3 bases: TGTGCCAGCAGCTTGGCCCCTCAGGGGGGCACTGAAGCTTTCTTT.

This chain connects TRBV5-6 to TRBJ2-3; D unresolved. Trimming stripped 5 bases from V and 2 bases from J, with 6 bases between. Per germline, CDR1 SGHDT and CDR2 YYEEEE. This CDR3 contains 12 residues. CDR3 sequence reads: CASSTITDTQYF. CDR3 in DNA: TGTGCCAGCAGTACTATCACAGATACGCAGTATTTT.

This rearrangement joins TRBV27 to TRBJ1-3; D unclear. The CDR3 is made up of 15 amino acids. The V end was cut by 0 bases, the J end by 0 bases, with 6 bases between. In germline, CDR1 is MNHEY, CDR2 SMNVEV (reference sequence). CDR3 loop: CASSLSPVSGNTIYF. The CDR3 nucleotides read TGTGCCAGCAGTTTATCCCCCGTCTCTGGAAACACCATATATTTT.

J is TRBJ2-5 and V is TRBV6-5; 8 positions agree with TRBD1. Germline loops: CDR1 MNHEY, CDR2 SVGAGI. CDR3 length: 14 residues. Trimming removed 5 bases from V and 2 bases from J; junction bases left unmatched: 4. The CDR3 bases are TGTGCCAGCAGTCGGACAGGGAATCAAGAGACCCAGTACTTC. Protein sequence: CASSRTGNQETQYF.

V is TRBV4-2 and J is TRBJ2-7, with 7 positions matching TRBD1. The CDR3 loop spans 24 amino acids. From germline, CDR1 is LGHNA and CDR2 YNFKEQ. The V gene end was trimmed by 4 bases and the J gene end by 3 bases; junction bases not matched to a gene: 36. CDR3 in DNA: TGTGCCAGCAGCCGCACCCTTCCGGGACAGACTTCCAACGAAGGGACCTCCGAAAGCTACGAGCAGTACTTC. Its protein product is CASSRTLPGQTSNEGTSESYEQYF.

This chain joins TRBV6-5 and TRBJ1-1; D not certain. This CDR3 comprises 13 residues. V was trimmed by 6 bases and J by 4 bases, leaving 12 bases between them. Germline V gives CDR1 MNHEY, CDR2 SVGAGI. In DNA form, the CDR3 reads TGTGCCAGCAGCCCCGGTTCTTCCACTGAAGCTTTCTTT. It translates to CASSPGSSTEAFF.

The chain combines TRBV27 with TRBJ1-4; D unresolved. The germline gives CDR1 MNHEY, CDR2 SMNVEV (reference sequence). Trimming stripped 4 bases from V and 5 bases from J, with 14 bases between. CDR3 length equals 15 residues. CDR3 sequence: CASSSPPYRNEKLFF. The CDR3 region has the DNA TGTGCCAGCAGTTCGCCACCCTACCGAAATGAAAAACTGTTTTTT.

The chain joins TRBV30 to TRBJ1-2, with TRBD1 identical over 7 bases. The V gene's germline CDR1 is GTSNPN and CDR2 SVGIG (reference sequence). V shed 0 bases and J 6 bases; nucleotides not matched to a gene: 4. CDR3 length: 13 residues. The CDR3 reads CAWSVKGADGYTF. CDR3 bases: TGTGCCTGGAGTGTAAAGGGGGCGGATGGCTACACCTTC.

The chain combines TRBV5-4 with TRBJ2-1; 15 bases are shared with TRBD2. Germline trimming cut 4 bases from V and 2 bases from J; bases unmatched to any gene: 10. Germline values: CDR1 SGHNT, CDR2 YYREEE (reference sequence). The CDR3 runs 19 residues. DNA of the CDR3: TGTGCCAGCAGCCCCGATTGGGGACTAGCGGGAGGAGCCTACAATGAGCAGTTCTTC. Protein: CASSPDWGLAGGAYNEQFF. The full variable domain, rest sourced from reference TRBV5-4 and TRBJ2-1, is ETGVTQSPTHLIKTRGQQVTLRCSSQSGHNTVSWYQQALGQGPQFIFQYYREEENGRGNFPPRFSGLQFPNYSSELNVNALELDDSALYLCASSPDWGLAGGAYNEQFFGPGTRLTVL.

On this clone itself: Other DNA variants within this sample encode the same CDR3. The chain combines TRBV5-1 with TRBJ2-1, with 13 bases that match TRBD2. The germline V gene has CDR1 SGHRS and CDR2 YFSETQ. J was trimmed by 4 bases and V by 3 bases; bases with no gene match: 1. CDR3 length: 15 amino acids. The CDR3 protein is CASSSGLAGYNEQFF. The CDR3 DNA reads TGCGCCAGCAGCTCGGGACTAGCGGGGTACAATGAGCAGTTCTTC.

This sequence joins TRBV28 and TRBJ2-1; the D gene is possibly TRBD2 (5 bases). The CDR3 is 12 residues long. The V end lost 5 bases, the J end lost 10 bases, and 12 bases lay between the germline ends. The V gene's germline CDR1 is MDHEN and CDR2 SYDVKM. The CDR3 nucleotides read TGTGCCAGCAGTACCACGACTACCGAGCAGTTCTTC. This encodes CASSTTTTEQFF.

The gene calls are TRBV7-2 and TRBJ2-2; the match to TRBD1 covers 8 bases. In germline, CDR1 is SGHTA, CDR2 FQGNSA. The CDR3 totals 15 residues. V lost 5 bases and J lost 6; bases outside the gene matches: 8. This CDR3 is CASSLWTGKAGELFF. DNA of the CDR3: TGTGCCAGCAGCCTATGGACAGGGAAAGCCGGGGAGCTGTTTTTT.

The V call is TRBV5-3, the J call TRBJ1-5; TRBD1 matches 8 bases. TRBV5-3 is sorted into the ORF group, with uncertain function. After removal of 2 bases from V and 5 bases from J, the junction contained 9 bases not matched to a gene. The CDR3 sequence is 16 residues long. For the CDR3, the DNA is TGTGCCAGAAGCTTCCTCCGCTGGACAGGGCATCAGCCCCAGCATTTT. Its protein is CARSFLRWTGHQPQHF.

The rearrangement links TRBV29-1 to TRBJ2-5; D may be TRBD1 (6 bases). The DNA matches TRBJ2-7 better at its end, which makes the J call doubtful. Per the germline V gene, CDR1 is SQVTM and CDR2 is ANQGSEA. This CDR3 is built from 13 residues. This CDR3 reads CSARIGQSYEQYF. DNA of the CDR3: TGCAGCGCAAGAATCGGACAGAGCTACGAGCAGTACTTC.

This CDR3 is CASSATSGTVTGELFF. DNA for the CDR3: TGTGCCAGCAGCGCTACTAGCGGGACGGTCACCGGGGAGCTGTTTTTT. This sequence joins TRBV9 and TRBJ2-2, with 10 nucleotides matching TRBD2. The trim removed 3 bases at V and 4 bases at J, leaving 6 bases unmatched. Germline CDR1 SGDLS, CDR2 YYNGEE. CDR3 length equals 16 residues.

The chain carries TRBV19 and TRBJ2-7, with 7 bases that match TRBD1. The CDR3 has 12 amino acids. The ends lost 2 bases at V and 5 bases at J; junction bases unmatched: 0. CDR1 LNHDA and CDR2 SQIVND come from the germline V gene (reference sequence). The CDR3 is CASSITGDEQYF. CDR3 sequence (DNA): TGTGCCAGTAGTATAACAGGGGACGAGCAGTACTTC. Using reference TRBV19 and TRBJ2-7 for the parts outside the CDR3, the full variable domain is DGGITQSPKYLFRKEGQNVTLSCEQNLNHDAMYWYRQDPGQGLRLIYYSQIVNDFQKGDIAEGYSVSREKKESFPLTVTSAQKNPTAFYLCASSITGDEQYFGPGTRLTVT.

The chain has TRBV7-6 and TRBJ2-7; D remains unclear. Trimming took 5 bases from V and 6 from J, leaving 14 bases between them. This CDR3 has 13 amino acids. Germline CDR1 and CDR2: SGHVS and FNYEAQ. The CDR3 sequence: CASSPTVPGEQYF. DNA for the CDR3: TGTGCCAGCAGCCCAACTGTCCCTGGCGAGCAGTACTTC.

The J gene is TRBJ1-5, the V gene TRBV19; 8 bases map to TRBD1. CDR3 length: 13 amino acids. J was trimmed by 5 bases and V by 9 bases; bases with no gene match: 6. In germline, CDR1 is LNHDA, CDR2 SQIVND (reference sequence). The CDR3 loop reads CASSTGGHQPQHF. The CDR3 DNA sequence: TGTGCCAGCAGCACAGGGGGACATCAGCCCCAGCATTTT.